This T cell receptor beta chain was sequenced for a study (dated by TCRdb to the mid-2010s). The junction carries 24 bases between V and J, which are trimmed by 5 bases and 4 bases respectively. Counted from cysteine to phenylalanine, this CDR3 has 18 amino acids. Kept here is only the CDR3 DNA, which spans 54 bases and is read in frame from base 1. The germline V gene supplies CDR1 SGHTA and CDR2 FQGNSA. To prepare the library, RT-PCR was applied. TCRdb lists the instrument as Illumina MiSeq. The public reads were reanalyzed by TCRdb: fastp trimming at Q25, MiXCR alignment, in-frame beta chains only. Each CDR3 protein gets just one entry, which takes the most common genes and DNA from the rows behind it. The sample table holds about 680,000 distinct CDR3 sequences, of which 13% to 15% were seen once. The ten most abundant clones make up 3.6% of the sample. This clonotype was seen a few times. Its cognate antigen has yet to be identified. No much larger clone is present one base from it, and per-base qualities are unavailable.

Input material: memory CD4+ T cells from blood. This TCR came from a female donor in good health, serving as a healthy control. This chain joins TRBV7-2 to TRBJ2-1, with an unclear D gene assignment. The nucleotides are TGTGCCAGCAGCCCCATTAGGTCTAGAACTCTTTCATACAATGAGCAGTTCTTC. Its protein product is CASSPIRSRTLSYNEQFF.